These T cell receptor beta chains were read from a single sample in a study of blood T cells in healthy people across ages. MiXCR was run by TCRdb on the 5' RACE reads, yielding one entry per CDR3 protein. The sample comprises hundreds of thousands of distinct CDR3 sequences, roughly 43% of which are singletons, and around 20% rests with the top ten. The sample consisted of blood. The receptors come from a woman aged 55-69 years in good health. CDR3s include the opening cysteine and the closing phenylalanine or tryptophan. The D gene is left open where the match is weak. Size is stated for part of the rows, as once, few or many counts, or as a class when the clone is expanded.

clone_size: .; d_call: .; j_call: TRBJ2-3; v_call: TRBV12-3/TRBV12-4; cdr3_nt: TGTGCCAGCAGTCCTGGACAGAGCACAGATGTGCAGTATTTT; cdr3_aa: CASSPGQSTDVQYF
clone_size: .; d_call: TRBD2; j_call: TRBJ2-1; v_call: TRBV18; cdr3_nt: TGTGCCAGCTCACCAGGGGGCCCCGGGACTAGCGGGAGGAATGAGCAGTTCTTC; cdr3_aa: CASSPGGPGTSGRNEQFF
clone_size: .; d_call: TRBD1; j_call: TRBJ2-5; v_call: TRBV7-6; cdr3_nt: TGTGCCAGCAGCGCACAGGGGCCCGAGACCCAGTACTTC; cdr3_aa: CASSAQGPETQYF
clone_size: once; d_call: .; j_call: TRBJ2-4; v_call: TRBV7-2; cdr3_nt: TGTGCCAGCAGCCGCTACCGACGGGAAGCCGGCACCACGCAAAACATTCAGTACTTC; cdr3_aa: CASSRYRREAGTTQNIQYF
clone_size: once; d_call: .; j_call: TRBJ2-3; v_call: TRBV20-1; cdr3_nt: TGCAGTGCGCCAACAGATGGGATCGAGGGCCCAGATACGCAGTATTTT; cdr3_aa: CSAPTDGIEGPDTQYF
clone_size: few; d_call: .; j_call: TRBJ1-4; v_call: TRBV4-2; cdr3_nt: TGTGCCAGCAGCTCCGCGGACGGGGGCTACGAAAAACTGTTTTTT; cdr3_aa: CASSSADGGYEKLFF
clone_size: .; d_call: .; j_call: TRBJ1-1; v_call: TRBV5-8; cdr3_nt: TGTGCCAGCAGCTTGCTTAGGTGGCAGGCGGGAGAGGGAGCTTTCTTT; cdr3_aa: CASSLLRWQAGEGAFF
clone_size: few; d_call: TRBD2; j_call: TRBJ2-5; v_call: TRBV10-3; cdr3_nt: TGTGCCATCAGTGATACCTTAGCGGGAGAGACCCAGTACTTC; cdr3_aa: CAISDTLAGETQYF
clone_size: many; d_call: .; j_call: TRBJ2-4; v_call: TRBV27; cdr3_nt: TGTGCCAGCAGTCGCATCTTTGGGGTGGGGGCCAAAAACATTCAGTACTTC; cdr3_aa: CASSRIFGVGAKNIQYF
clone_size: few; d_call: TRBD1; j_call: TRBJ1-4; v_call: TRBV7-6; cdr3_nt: TGTGCCAGCAGCTCTACAGGGGGAGGAGAAAAACTGTTTTTT; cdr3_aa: CASSSTGGGEKLFF